The 25 T cell receptor beta chains below come from one sample, sequenced in a study of blood T cells in healthy people across ages (dated by TCRdb to the mid-2010s). Receptors were amplified or captured by 5' RACE. Sequencing was carried out with an Illumina HiSeq 2500. A second about 6 to 11 cycle PCR used a sample-barcoded 5' primer and a J-beta primer mix. Through fastp at Q25 and MiXCR, TCRdb rebuilt clones from the public reads, retaining in-frame beta chains. Entries that share a CDR3 protein sequence are merged under the most common genes and DNA. The sample contains under 2,000,000 distinct CDR3 sequences, around half of them found a single time. The top ten clones comprise roughly 2.1% of the sample. Sequenced sample: blood. The receptors derive from a woman aged 40 to 50 in good health.

This clonotype was picked up a small number of times. CDR3 in amino acids: CASSASGRETQYF. In DNA, the CDR3 is TGTGCCAGCAGTGCGTCAGGGCGGGAGACCCAGTACTTC. The chain uses TRBV12-3 or TRBV12-4 and TRBJ2-5; D might be TRBD1 (5 bases). This CDR3 region has 13 residues. Deletions cut 5 bases from V and 5 bases from J, with 12 bases between.

The chain is built from TRBV24-1 and TRBJ2-1, with 11 nucleotides matching TRBD2. Germline V gives CDR1 KGHDR, CDR2 SFDVKD. V gave up 6 bases and J gave up 7 bases; unmatched junction bases: 7. This CDR3 region has 15 residues. The CDR3 sequence: CATSYIAGGLNEQFF. The CDR3 DNA reads TGTGCCACCAGTTATATAGCGGGGGGGCTAAATGAGCAGTTCTTC.

This clonotype appeared a few times. The rearrangement joins TRBV6-6 to TRBJ1-2, with TRBD1 matching 8 bases. The CDR3 is 15 residues long. V dropped 6 bases and J dropped 0; count of bases not matched to a gene: 6. Per the germline V gene, CDR1 is MNHNY and CDR2 is SVGAGI (reference sequence). The DNA for the CDR3 is TGTGCCAGCAGGGCGGACAGGGAGGCTAACTATGGCTACACCTTC. Its translation is CASRADREANYGYTF.

This clonotype was seen only a few times. The chain has TRBV20-1 and TRBJ1-2; a possible D gene is TRBD1 (5 bases). This CDR3 region has 14 residues. Per germline, CDR1 DFQATT and CDR2 SNEGSKA (reference sequence). V gave up 2 bases and J gave up 2 bases, with 12 bases separating them. This CDR3 reads CSARRGTENYGYTF. The CDR3 coding sequence is TGCAGTGCTAGACGCGGGACGGAGAACTATGGCTACACCTTC.

This clonotype was seen ten or more times. The chain carries TRBV7-6 and TRBJ2-7; D is possibly TRBD2 (6 bases). Germline assignment: CDR1 SGHVS and CDR2 FNYEAQ. Trimming removed 5 bases at V and 2 bases at J, with 16 bases between. There are 15 residues in the CDR3. CDR3: CASSIRDGGTYEQYF. CDR3 bases: TGTGCCAGCAGCATCCGGGACGGCGGGACCTACGAGCAGTACTTC.

J is TRBJ2-5 and V is TRBV20-1, with D perhaps TRBD2 (7 bases). The length of the CDR3 is 15 residues. Germline values: CDR1 DFQATT, CDR2 SNEGSKA (reference sequence). Trimming took 5 bases from V and 5 from J, leaving 21 bases between them. The DNA of the CDR3 is TGCAGTGCTGCCCTTAGGGGGGGGGCAAGGGAGACCCAGTACTTC. This encodes CSAALRGGARETQYF.

This rearrangement joins TRBV6-5 to TRBJ2-7, with TRBD2 identical over 11 bases. Germline CDR1 MNHEY, CDR2 SVGAGI. The junction had 5 bases not matched to a gene; V was cut back by 4 bases and J by 3 bases. This CDR3 is 15 amino acids long. CDR3 protein: CASSSTTSGVYEQYF. In DNA form, the CDR3 reads TGTGCCAGCAGTTCAACGACTAGCGGGGTCTACGAGCAGTACTTC.

The CDR3: CASSESHINYGYTF. The CDR3 DNA sequence: TGTGCCAGCAGTGAATCCCACATAAACTATGGCTACACCTTC. This chain uses TRBV2 with TRBJ1-2; no firm D call. Trimming stripped 2 bases from V and 2 bases from J, with 9 bases between. Germline CDR1 reads SNHLY; CDR2 reads FYNNEI. The CDR3 extends over 14 amino acids.

The gene calls are TRBV20-1 and TRBJ2-1; 8 nucleotides line up with TRBD2. Germline CDR1 and CDR2: DFQATT and SNEGSKA (reference sequence). The CDR3 length is 12 residues. The J segment lost 10 bases and the V segment lost 0 bases, leaving 2 bases of the junction unmatched. CDR3 bases: TGCAGTGCTAGAGAACTAGCGGAAGAGCAGTTCTTC. Encoded protein: CSARELAEEQFF.

The sample holds a few counts of this clonotype. The genes are TRBV5-1 and TRBJ2-7; TRBD1 agrees at 7 bases. Germline V gene lookup returns CDR1 SGHRS and CDR2 YFSETQ. The CDR3 is 11 amino acids. This CDR3 reads CALGQGEEQYF. For the CDR3, the DNA is TGCGCACTTGGCCAGGGGGAAGAGCAGTACTTC.

V is TRBV20-1 and J is TRBJ2-5; D may be TRBD2 (6 bases). The germline V gene encodes CDR1 DFQATT and CDR2 SNEGSKA (reference sequence). This CDR3 spans 14 amino acids. V was cut by 5 bases and J by 1 base, with 14 bases left in between. In DNA, the CDR3 is TGCAGTGCTGGAAAGATAGCGGTCCAAGAGACCCAGTACTTC. Its protein is CSAGKIAVQETQYF.

This rearrangement joins TRBV4-3 to TRBJ1-4; D may be TRBD1 (6 bases). The CDR3 is made up of 15 amino acids. V was cut by 3 bases and J by 5 bases, with 13 bases left in between. Looked up from germline, CDR1 is LGHNA and CDR2 is YSLEER. In nucleotides, the CDR3 is TGCGCCAGCAGCCAGACGGGACATCCGAATGAAAAACTGTTTTTT. Translating it yields CASSQTGHPNEKLFF.

The chain couples TRBV7-9 to TRBJ1-6; D not certain. Germline CDR1 SEHNR, CDR2 FQNEAQ (reference sequence). The CDR3 has 13 residues. V gave up 2 bases and J gave up 7 bases, with 6 bases separating them. The CDR3 loop is CASSLWSNSPLHF. CDR3 DNA sequence: TGTGCCAGCAGCTTATGGTCGAATTCACCCCTCCACTTT.

V is TRBV20-1 and J is TRBJ2-7, with a possible D match to TRBD2 (5 bases). The CDR3 has 15 amino acids. The ends were cut back, 3 bases at V and 3 bases at J, with 18 bases in the middle. CDR1 is DFQATT, CDR2 SNEGSKA, per germline (reference sequence). DNA for the CDR3: TGCAGTGCTAGTTTGACTGGCGGGCGCTTCTACGAGCAGTACTTC. Protein sequence: CSASLTGGRFYEQYF.

The count of this clonotype is one. This chain connects TRBV20-1 to TRBJ1-1, with D uncertain. Trimming left V 5 bases short and J 4 bases short, with 14 bases between. Germline V gene data show CDR1 as DFQATT and CDR2 as SNEGSKA (reference sequence). The CDR3 length is 13 residues. The CDR3 region is CSAPPRLSTEAFF. The DNA of the CDR3 is TGCAGTGCTCCTCCTCGTTTGAGCACTGAAGCTTTCTTT.

This sequence joins TRBV20-1 and TRBJ2-1, with D possibly being TRBD2 (6 bases). V lost 3 bases and J lost 1, with 13 bases in between. The length of the CDR3 is 15 residues. The germline V gene encodes CDR1 DFQATT and CDR2 SNEGSKA (reference sequence). The DNA for the CDR3 is TGCAGTGCTAGGGAGGGACTGGCATCCTACAATGAGCAGTTCTTC. It is translated as CSAREGLASYNEQFF.

This chain connects TRBV20-1 to TRBJ2-1, with no clear D. Germline V gives CDR1 DFQATT, CDR2 SNEGSKA (reference sequence). This CDR3 comprises 15 residues. V lost 4 bases and J lost 6, with 19 bases in between. For the CDR3, the DNA is TGCAGTGCTATACAACCGGCGACCCCAAGCAATGAGCAGTTCTTC. Translated, it gives CSAIQPATPSNEQFF.

This chain joins TRBV20-1 and TRBJ2-3; the match to TRBD2 covers 10 bases. The ends lost 5 bases at V and 4 bases at J; junction bases unmatched: 3. CDR1 is DFQATT, CDR2 SNEGSKA, per germline (reference sequence). The CDR3 is 13 amino acids. CDR3 sequence reads: CSAQRGGADTQYF. CDR3 DNA: TGCAGTGCTCAGCGGGGGGGCGCAGATACGCAGTATTTT.

The chain links TRBV4-1 to TRBJ2-1; 9 bases match TRBD1. The CDR3 runs 15 residues. The J segment lost 7 bases and the V segment lost 3 bases, leaving 7 bases of the junction unmatched. Germline CDR1 reads MGHRA; CDR2 reads YSYEKL. Written as DNA, the CDR3 is TGCGCCAGCAGCCACGGACAGGGGCCATCAAATGAGCAGTTCTTC. Translating gives CASSHGQGPSNEQFF.

This chain links TRBV5-6 with TRBJ2-3, with D possibly called TRBD1 or TRBD2 (5 bases each). Germline V CDR1 and CDR2: SGHDT, YYEEEE. This CDR3 spans 19 amino acids. Trimming pared 4 bases from V and 8 bases from J, leaving 32 bases between. The CDR3 is CASSRRPGPWAVIRATQYF. In DNA form, the CDR3 reads TGTGCCAGCAGCCGTCGACCGGGACCCTGGGCAGTGATCAGGGCTACGCAGTATTTT. The entire variable domain, with the rest obtained from reference TRBV5-6 and TRBJ2-3, is as follows: DAGVTQSPTHLIKTRGQQVTLRCSPKSGHDTVSWYQQALGQGPQFIFQYYEEEERQRGNFPDRFSGHQFPNYSSELNVNALLLGDSALYLCASSRRPGPWAVIRATQYFGPGTRLTVL.

This clonotype turned up a few times. The chain is built from TRBV25-1 and TRBJ2-5; 7 nucleotides line up with TRBD1. There are 14 residues in the CDR3. The ends lost 2 bases at V and 5 bases at J; junction bases unmatched: 5. The V gene's germline CDR1 is MGHDK and CDR2 SYGVNS. The DNA for the CDR3 is TGTGCCAGCAGTGAAAGTAGGGGGCACGAGACCCAGTACTTC. It encodes CASSESRGHETQYF.

This chain joins TRBV3-1 and TRBJ2-5; tentatively, D is TRBD1 (5 bases). V shed 0 bases and J shed 5 bases, with 19 bases lying between them. The CDR3 spans 17 residues. The germline CDR1 and CDR2 sequences are LGHDT and YNNKEL (reference sequence). CDR3 nucleotide sequence: TGTGCCAGCAGCCAAGATCTAGGGGTTCGTGCGGCGGAGACCCAGTACTTC. Its translation: CASSQDLGVRAAETQYF.

In this sample, this clonotype turned up once. This chain links TRBV20-1 with TRBJ2-1; TRBD1 aligns across 10 bases. Unmatched junction bases numbered 6, after V lost 3 bases and J lost 4 bases. The CDR3 loop spans 15 amino acids. CDR1 and CDR2 (germline): DFQATT, SNEGSKA (reference sequence). CDR3 region: CSARGDRGLYNEQFF. The CDR3 DNA sequence: TGCAGTGCTAGGGGTGACAGGGGGCTATACAATGAGCAGTTCTTC.

The V gene is TRBV28, the J gene TRBJ2-6, with TRBD2 identical over 9 bases. The ends lost 6 bases at V and 1 base at J; junction bases unmatched: 10. The CDR3 has 18 residues. Germline CDR1 and CDR2: MDHEN and SYDVKM. This CDR3 is CASRDRTSASSGANVLTF. CDR3 sequence (DNA): TGTGCCAGCAGAGACAGGACTAGCGCGAGTTCTGGGGCCAACGTCCTGACTTTC.

This clonotype was counted between two and nine times. This rearrangement joins TRBV28 to TRBJ2-7; D is perhaps TRBD1 (6 bases). The ends were cut back, 7 bases at V and 3 bases at J, with 19 bases in the middle. The CDR3 is made up of 15 amino acids. The germline gives CDR1 MDHEN, CDR2 SYDVKM. Here the CDR3 reads CASKAYRAMVYEQYF. As DNA, the CDR3 is TGTGCCAGCAAAGCCTACAGGGCCATGGTCTACGAGCAGTACTTC.